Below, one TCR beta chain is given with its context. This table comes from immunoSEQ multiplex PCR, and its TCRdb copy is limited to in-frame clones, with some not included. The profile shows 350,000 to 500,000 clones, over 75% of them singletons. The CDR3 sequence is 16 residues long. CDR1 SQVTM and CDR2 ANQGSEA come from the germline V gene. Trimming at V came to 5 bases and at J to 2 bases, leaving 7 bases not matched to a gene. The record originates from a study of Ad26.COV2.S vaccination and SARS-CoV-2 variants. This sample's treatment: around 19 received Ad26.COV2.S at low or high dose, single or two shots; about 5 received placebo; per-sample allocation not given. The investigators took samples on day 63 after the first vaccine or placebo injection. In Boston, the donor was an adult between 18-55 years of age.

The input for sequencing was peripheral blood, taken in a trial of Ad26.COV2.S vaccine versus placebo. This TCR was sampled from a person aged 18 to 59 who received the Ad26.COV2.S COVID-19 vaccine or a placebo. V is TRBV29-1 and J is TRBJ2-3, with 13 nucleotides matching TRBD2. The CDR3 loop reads CSVRGTSGEPTDTQYF. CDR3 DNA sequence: TGCAGCGTTAGAGGGACTAGCGGGGAACCCACAGATACGCAGTATTTT.